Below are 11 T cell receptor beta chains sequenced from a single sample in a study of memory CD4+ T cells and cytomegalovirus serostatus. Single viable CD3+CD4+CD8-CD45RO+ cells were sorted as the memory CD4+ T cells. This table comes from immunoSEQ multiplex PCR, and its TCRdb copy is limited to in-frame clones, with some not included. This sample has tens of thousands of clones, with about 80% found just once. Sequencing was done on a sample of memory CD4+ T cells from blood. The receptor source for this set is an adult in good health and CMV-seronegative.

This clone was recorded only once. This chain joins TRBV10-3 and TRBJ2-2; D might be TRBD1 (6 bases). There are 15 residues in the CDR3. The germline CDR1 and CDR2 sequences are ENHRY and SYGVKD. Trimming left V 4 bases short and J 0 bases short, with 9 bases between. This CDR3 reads CAISGGQSNTGELFF. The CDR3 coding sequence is TGTGCCATCAGTGGGGGACAATCGAACACCGGGGAGCTGTTTTTT.

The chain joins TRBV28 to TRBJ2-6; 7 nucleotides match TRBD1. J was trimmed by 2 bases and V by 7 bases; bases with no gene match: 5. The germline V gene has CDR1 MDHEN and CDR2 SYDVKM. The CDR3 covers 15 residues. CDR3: CASKQTGAGANVLTF. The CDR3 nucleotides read TGTGCCAGCAAGCAAACAGGGGCTGGGGCCAACGTCCTGACTTTC.

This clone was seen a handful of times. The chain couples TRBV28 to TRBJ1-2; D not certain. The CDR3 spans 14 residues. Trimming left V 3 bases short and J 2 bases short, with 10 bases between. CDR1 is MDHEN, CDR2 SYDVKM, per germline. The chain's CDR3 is CASSFRGQNYGYTF. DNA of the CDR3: TGTGCCAGCAGTTTCAGAGGGCAAAACTATGGCTACACCTTC.

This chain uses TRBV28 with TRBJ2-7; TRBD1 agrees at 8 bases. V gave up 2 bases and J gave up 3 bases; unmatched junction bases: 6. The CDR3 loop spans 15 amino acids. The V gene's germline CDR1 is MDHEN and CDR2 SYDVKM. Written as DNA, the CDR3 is TGTGCCAGCAGTTTAGTTCCCGGGACAGGCTACGAGCAGTACTTC. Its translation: CASSLVPGTGYEQYF.

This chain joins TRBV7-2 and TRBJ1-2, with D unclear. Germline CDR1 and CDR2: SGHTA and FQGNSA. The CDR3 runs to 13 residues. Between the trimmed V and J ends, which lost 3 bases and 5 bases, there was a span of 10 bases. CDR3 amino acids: CASSFNGVYGYTF. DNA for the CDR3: TGTGCCAGCAGCTTTAACGGGGTGTATGGCTACACCTTC.

The CDR3 nucleotides read TGTGCCAGCAGGGACAGGGAAGTAGGATCACCCCTCCACTTT. Amino acid sequence: CASRDREVGSPLHF. The V and J genes are TRBV7-2 and TRBJ1-6; 8 bases are a match to TRBD1. With 6 bases clipped from V and 10 bases from J, the junction kept 8 bases outside the gene matches. CDR3 size: 14 residues. Germline CDR1 and CDR2: SGHTA and FQGNSA. Filled out from reference TRBV7-2 and TRBJ1-6, the complete variable domain reads GAGVSQSPSNKVTEKGKDVELRCDPISGHTALYWYRQSLGQGLEFLIYFQGNSAPDKSGLPSDRFSAERTGGSVSTLTIQRTQQEDSAVYLCASRDREVGSPLHFGNGTRLTVT.

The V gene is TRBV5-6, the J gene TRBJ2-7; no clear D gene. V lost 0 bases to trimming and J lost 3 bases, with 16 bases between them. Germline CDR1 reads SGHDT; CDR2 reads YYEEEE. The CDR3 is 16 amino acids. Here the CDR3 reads CASSLARNMGLYEQYF. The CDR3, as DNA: TGTGCCAGCAGCTTGGCCAGGAATATGGGTCTCTACGAGCAGTACTTC.

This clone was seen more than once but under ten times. CDR3 DNA: TGTGCCTGGACGGGGAACGTTGGTGGCTACACCTTC. It specifies CAWTGNVGGYTF. The chain couples TRBV30 to TRBJ1-2; D is unclear. Germline V gene lookup returns CDR1 GTSNPN and CDR2 SVGIG (reference sequence). There are 12 residues in the CDR3. Trimming took off 4 bases at V and 7 bases at J, with 13 bases between the two ends.

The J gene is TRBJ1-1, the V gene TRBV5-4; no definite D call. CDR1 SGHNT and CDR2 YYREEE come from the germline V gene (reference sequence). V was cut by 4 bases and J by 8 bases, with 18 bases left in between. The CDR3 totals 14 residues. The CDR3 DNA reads TGTGCCAGCAGCCCCATGGTCACGTCCCCCGAAGCTTTCTTT. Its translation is CASSPMVTSPEAFF.

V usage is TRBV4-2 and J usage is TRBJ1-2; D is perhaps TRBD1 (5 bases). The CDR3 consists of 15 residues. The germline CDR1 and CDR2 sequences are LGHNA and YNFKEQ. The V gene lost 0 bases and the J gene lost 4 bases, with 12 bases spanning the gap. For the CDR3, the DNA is TGTGCCAGCAGCCAAGATTCGGGGGGGGGCTATGGCTACACCTTC. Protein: CASSQDSGGGYGYTF.

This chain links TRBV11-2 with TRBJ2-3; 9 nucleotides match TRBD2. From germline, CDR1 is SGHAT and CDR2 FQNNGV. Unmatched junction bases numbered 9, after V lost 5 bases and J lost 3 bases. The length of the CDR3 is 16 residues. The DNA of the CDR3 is TGTGCCAGCAGCCTCCGTGGTAGCGGGGGAACAGATACGCAGTATTTT. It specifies CASSLRGSGGTDTQYF.